The sequence of this T cell receptor beta chain was determined in a study of T cells expressing NK-cell markers. Notes on this clonotype: As yet, its antigen is unknown.

From germline, CDR1 is DFQATT and CDR2 SNEGSKA (reference sequence). The CDR3 sequence is 14 residues long. TCRdb re-called the 5' RACE reads, yielding one record per CDR3 amino acid sequence without DNA. Across 350,000 to 400,000 distinct CDR3 sequences, the top ten clones capture about 10% of the sample. Findings and caveats of the study: The study found these clonotypes also leading the CD3+CD56-NKG2C+ fraction in a few donors.

V is TRBV20-1 and J is TRBJ2-1. What was sequenced was blood T cells: a sorted CD56 or NKG2C T cell subset, CD4+ or CD8+ T cells, or bulk PBMC T cells (not recorded which). This clonotype originated in a woman aged 45-65 years in good health. The CDR3 protein is CSAFLGSSYNEQFF.